This passage covers 13 T cell receptor beta chains from one sample sequenced in a study of response to subunit inactivated influenza vaccine. A single record per CDR3 protein comes from TCRdb applying MiXCR to the RT-PCR reads. Here the sample spans 650,000 to 800,000 distinct CDR3 sequences, under 20% being singletons. Sequencing was performed on PBMCs from blood, taken around 5 days after vaccination. The receptor source for this set is a man in his fifties or sixties who received an inactivated influenza vaccine.

This chain uses TRBV20-1 with TRBJ2-1; TRBD1 matches at 8 bases. The germline gives CDR1 DFQATT, CDR2 SNEGSKA (reference sequence). V lost 5 bases and J lost 0; bases outside the gene matches: 3. The CDR3 loop spans 14 amino acids. This CDR3 reads CSAGQGASYNEQFF. CDR3 DNA sequence: TGCAGTGCTGGCCAGGGGGCCTCCTACAATGAGCAGTTCTTC.

This clonotype was observed many times. The rearrangement joins TRBV12-3 or TRBV12-4 to TRBJ2-1; 11 bases map to TRBD2. The V segment lost 6 bases and the J segment 4 bases; nucleotides outside the gene matches: 5. CDR3 length: 15 residues. CDR3 sequence (DNA): TGTGCCAGCAGCACCGGGACTAGCGGATACAATGAGCAGTTCTTC. This encodes CASSTGTSGYNEQFF.

In this sample, this clonotype turned up many times. The genes are TRBV6-1 and TRBJ2-4; 7 bases map to TRBD1. From germline, CDR1 is MNHNS and CDR2 SASEGT. This CDR3 is 16 amino acids long. The junction had 10 bases not matched to a gene; V was cut back by 8 bases and J by 0 bases. In nucleotides, the CDR3 is TGTGCCAGCCGGGCCGGGACAGCTCTAGCCAAAAACATTCAGTACTTC. As protein: CASRAGTALAKNIQYF.

This chain joins TRBV24-1 and TRBJ1-5, with D possibly matching TRBD1 (6 bases). The germline V and J ends were trimmed by 4 bases and 4 bases, with 10 bases remaining between them. The length of the CDR3 is 14 residues. The germline V gene has CDR1 KGHDR and CDR2 SFDVKD. The CDR3 is CATSDSGQNQPQHF. The CDR3 DNA is TGTGCCACCAGTGACTCCGGACAGAATCAGCCCCAGCATTTT.

V is TRBV4-2 and J is TRBJ1-1; weak D call: TRBD1 (5 bases). This CDR3 is built from 16 residues. The V end was cut by 0 bases, the J end by 5 bases, with 16 bases between. Per the germline V gene, CDR1 is LGHNA and CDR2 is YNFKEQ. This CDR3 is CASSQDLVGRGTEAFF. Written as DNA, the CDR3 is TGTGCCAGCAGCCAAGATCTAGTGGGGCGGGGTACTGAAGCTTTCTTT.

The chain has TRBV7-2 and TRBJ2-3, with 8 positions matching TRBD2. The ends lost 5 bases at V and 4 bases at J; junction bases unmatched: 5. The CDR3 is 14 amino acids. Germline V gene lookup returns CDR1 SGHTA and CDR2 FQGNSA. The CDR3 DNA reads TGTGCCAGCAGCGAGGGACTAGTCGCAGATACGCAGTATTTT. Residues: CASSEGLVADTQYF. Using reference TRBV7-2 and TRBJ2-3 for the parts outside the CDR3, the full variable domain is GAGVSQSPSNKVTEKGKDVELRCDPISGHTALYWYRQSLGQGLEFLIYFQGNSAPDKSGLPSDRFSAERTGGSVSTLTIQRTQQEDSAVYLCASSEGLVADTQYFGPGTRLTVL.

This clonotype appeared a few times. The rearrangement uses TRBV5-6 and TRBJ2-7; TRBD2 matches at 10 bases. Germline CDR1 reads SGHDT; CDR2 reads YYEEEE. The CDR3 is 13 residues long. V trimming: 3 bases; J trimming: 5 bases; junction bases outside the gene matches: 2. Here the CDR3 reads CASSYGTSDEQYF. CDR3 DNA sequence: TGTGCCAGCAGCTACGGGACTAGCGACGAGCAGTACTTC.

This clonotype has more than one count but fewer than ten. The rearrangement joins TRBV20-1 to TRBJ2-7; 9 bases align to TRBD1. CDR1 is DFQATT, CDR2 SNEGSKA, per germline (reference sequence). Trimming removed 5 bases from V and 1 base from J; junction bases left unmatched: 6. The CDR3 is 14 residues long. The DNA for the CDR3 is TGCAGTGCTTACAGGGGGCGACCGTCCTACGAGCAGTACTTC. Protein: CSAYRGRPSYEQYF.

This clonotype was detected many times. V and J are TRBV10-3 and TRBJ1-1, with D unresolved. The CDR3 has 14 amino acids. V lost 9 bases and J lost 0, with 14 bases in between. CDR1 and CDR2 (germline): ENHRY, SYGVKD. CDR3 amino acids: CAISQSALNTEAFF. The DNA of the CDR3 is TGTGCCATATCCCAGTCAGCCCTGAACACTGAAGCTTTCTTT.

A few counts support this clonotype. The rearrangement joins TRBV20-1 to TRBJ1-5; possible D gene TRBD1, 5 bases. Trimming removed 6 bases at V and 5 bases at J, with 11 bases between. The CDR3 consists of 12 residues. Germline loops: CDR1 DFQATT, CDR2 SNEGSKA (reference sequence). In nucleotides, the CDR3 is TGCAGTGCAGCGGGGCCCGATCAGCCCCAGCATTTT. Protein product: CSAAGPDQPQHF.

This clonotype was seen only a few times. The J gene is TRBJ1-1, the V gene TRBV5-1, with TRBD1 matching 8 bases. The CDR3 spans 14 residues. V lost 4 bases and J lost 0; bases outside the gene matches: 2. Per germline, CDR1 SGHRS and CDR2 YFSETQ. For the CDR3, the DNA is TGCGCCAGCAGCGGGGGACAGGTGAACACTGAAGCTTTCTTT. Amino acids: CASSGGQVNTEAFF.

This clonotype was recorded a few times. The chain links TRBV5-1 to TRBJ2-7; tentatively, D is TRBD1 or TRBD2 (6 bases each). The V gene's germline CDR1 is SGHRS and CDR2 YFSETQ. The CDR3 loop spans 16 amino acids. V lost 4 bases and J lost 3, with 20 bases in between. Here the CDR3 DNA reads TGCGCCAGCAGCATGTCCGGGGGCAGGACAATCTACGAGCAGTACTTC. Encoded protein: CASSMSGGRTIYEQYF. Looking up the rest from reference TRBV5-1 and TRBJ2-7 gives the full variable domain: KAGVTQTPRYLIKTRGQQVTLSCSPISGHRSVSWYQQTPGQGLQFLFEYFSETQRNKGNFPGRFSGRQFSNSRSEMNVSTLELGDSALYLCASSMSGGRTIYEQYFGPGTRLTVT.

This clonotype was counted only a few times. The chain uses TRBV9 and TRBJ2-1; no reliable D call. The CDR3 is made up of 12 amino acids. In germline, CDR1 is SGDLS, CDR2 YYNGEE. Trimming took off 4 bases at V and 8 bases at J, with 10 bases between the two ends. In nucleotides, the CDR3 is TGTGCCAGCAGCCCACCTTCCCATGAGCAGTTCTTC. This translates into CASSPPSHEQFF. Full variable domain (remainder filled in from reference TRBV9 and TRBJ2-1): DSGVTQTPKHLITATGQRVTLRCSPRSGDLSVYWYQQSLDQGLQFLIQYYNGEERAKGNILERFSAQQFPDLHSELNLSSLELGDSALYFCASSPPSHEQFFGPGTRLTVL.